Listed here are 14 T cell receptor beta chains from one sample, sequenced in a study of blood T cell repertoires in COVID-19. TCRdb's copy holds only in-frame clones and misses some; the assay was immunoSEQ multiplex PCR. Here the sample spans 90,000 to 95,000 clones, more than 70% being singletons. The sequenced sample consisted of peripheral blood. The receptors derive from a woman older than 75 with active COVID-19.

The J gene is TRBJ2-3, the V gene TRBV12-3 or TRBV12-4; a weak D match, TRBD2 (5 bases). Trimming removed 6 bases from V and 6 bases from J, with 13 bases in between. This CDR3 contains 13 residues. The CDR3 sequence: CASSLSGSDTQYF. The DNA for the CDR3 is TGTGCCAGCAGCCTGAGCGGATCGGATACGCAGTATTTT.

The rearrangement joins TRBV30 to TRBJ2-3, with 10 bases matching TRBD2. Trimming removed 4 bases from V and 3 bases from J; junction bases left unmatched: 4. Looked up from germline, CDR1 is GTSNPN and CDR2 is SVGIG (reference sequence). This CDR3 is 14 amino acids long. The CDR3 loop is CAWNIAGGTDTQYF. In DNA, the CDR3 is TGTGCCTGGAATATAGCGGGAGGAACAGATACGCAGTATTTT.

This rearrangement joins TRBV11-2 to TRBJ2-1, with 7 bases that match TRBD2. V shed 2 bases and J 4 bases; nucleotides not matched to a gene: 8. Germline V CDR1 and CDR2: SGHAT, FQNNGV. This CDR3 has 16 amino acids. CDR3 region: CASSLRLADDYNEQFF. The DNA of the CDR3 is TGTGCCAGCAGCTTAAGACTAGCAGACGATTACAATGAGCAGTTCTTC.

This rearrangement joins TRBV28 to TRBJ1-2; 9 bases match TRBD1. This CDR3 has 14 amino acids. The germline gives CDR1 MDHEN, CDR2 SYDVKM. V was pared by 9 bases and J by 7 bases, with 12 bases of the junction left unmatched. In nucleotides, the CDR3 is TGTGCCAGTCAAGCACCGGGACAGGGAGGTGGCTACACCTTC. Encoded protein: CASQAPGQGGGYTF.

The chain uses TRBV19 and TRBJ2-7; D is possibly TRBD2 (6 bases). Germline V gene sequence: CDR1 LNHDA, CDR2 SQIVND (reference sequence). With 7 bases removed from V and 3 bases from J, the gap between germline ends came to 19 bases. This CDR3 contains 15 residues. The CDR3 sequence is CASMGKGPGGYEQYF. The CDR3 DNA is TGTGCCAGTATGGGGAAGGGGCCCGGGGGCTACGAGCAGTACTTC.

The chain is built from TRBV9 and TRBJ2-7, with 8 bases fitting TRBD2. CDR1 is SGDLS, CDR2 YYNGEE, per germline. V shed 0 bases and J 5 bases; nucleotides not matched to a gene: 7. There are 15 residues in the CDR3. The DNA of the CDR3 is TGTGCCAGCAGCGTAGAGGGACTAGGATCGGACGAGCAGTACTTC. Protein product: CASSVEGLGSDEQYF.

This clone was recorded a few times. The chain is built from TRBV28 and TRBJ2-7; 13 nucleotides match TRBD2. The length of the CDR3 is 15 residues. V lost 6 bases and J lost 9; bases outside the gene matches: 11. The V gene's germline CDR1 is MDHEN and CDR2 SYDVKM. CDR3 DNA sequence: TGTGCCAGCAGCTCATACGGACTAGCGGGAGTTCGGCAGTACTTC. Its protein is CASSSYGLAGVRQYF.

The chain employs TRBV13 and TRBJ2-1; TRBD2 matches at 9 bases. The germline V gene encodes CDR1 PRHDT and CDR2 FYEKMQ (reference sequence). V dropped 0 bases and J dropped 0; count of bases not matched to a gene: 6. The CDR3 has 18 amino acids. CDR3 amino acids: CASSLGLAGLSSYNEQFF. The DNA of the CDR3 is TGTGCCAGCAGCTTAGGACTAGCGGGCCTTAGCTCCTACAATGAGCAGTTCTTC.

CDR3: CAWNVGGEAFF. The CDR3, as DNA: TGTGCCTGGAATGTAGGGGGTGAAGCTTTCTTT. The genes are TRBV30 and TRBJ1-1; a weak D match, TRBD1 (6 bases). V lost 4 bases and J 7 bases, leaving 10 bases between the germline ends. Germline V gene data show CDR1 as GTSNPN and CDR2 as SVGIG (reference sequence). The CDR3 runs to 11 residues.

The V and J genes are TRBV11-3 and TRBJ2-5, with a tentative D call TRBD1 (5 bases). The germline V gene has CDR1 SGHNT and CDR2 YENEEA. V lost 5 bases to trimming and J lost 0 bases, with 7 bases between them. The CDR3 contains 13 residues. In DNA form, the CDR3 reads TGTGCCAGCAGCCAGGACAACCAAGAGACCCAGTACTTC. Protein product: CASSQDNQETQYF. Full variable domain (missing parts from reference TRBV11-3 and TRBJ2-5): EAGVVQSPRYKIIEKKQPVAFWCNPISGHNTLYWYLQNLGQGPELLIRYENEEAVDDSQLPKDRFSAERLKGVDSTLKIQPAELGDSAVYLCASSQDNQETQYFGPGTRLLVL.

The chain combines TRBV7-9 with TRBJ2-7; 11 positions agree with TRBD1. Trimming took 5 bases from V and 0 from J; bases not matched to a gene: 6. Germline V CDR1 and CDR2: SEHNR, FQNEAQ (reference sequence). The CDR3 loop spans 16 amino acids. In nucleotides, the CDR3 is TGTGCCAGCAGCGATCCCGGGACAGGGGGCTCCTACGAGCAGTACTTC. It is translated as CASSDPGTGGSYEQYF.

This clone was counted a single time. This chain joins TRBV4-3 and TRBJ2-1, with 7 bases fitting TRBD2. The length of the CDR3 is 16 residues. The junction had 6 bases not matched to a gene; V was cut back by 0 bases and J by 4 bases. Germline V gene lookup returns CDR1 LGHNA and CDR2 YSLEER. CDR3 residues: CASSQEGASGYNEQFF. CDR3 nucleotide sequence: TGCGCCAGCAGCCAAGAGGGAGCTAGCGGTTACAATGAGCAGTTCTTC.

The rearrangement uses TRBV10-2 and TRBJ1-1; 9 bases fit TRBD1. Germline V gene lookup returns CDR1 WSHSY and CDR2 SAAADI. CDR3 length equals 14 residues. V dropped 8 bases and J dropped 1; count of bases not matched to a gene: 5. CDR3 in amino acids: CASLQGAENTEAFF. The CDR3 nucleotides are TGCGCCAGCCTACAGGGGGCTGAGAACACTGAAGCTTTCTTT.

The chain couples TRBV9 to TRBJ1-2; D is perhaps TRBD1 (5 bases). Germline V gives CDR1 SGDLS, CDR2 YYNGEE. There are 15 residues in the CDR3. V lost 4 bases, J lost 11 bases, and 24 bases lay in between. The CDR3 loop reads CASSLGGDRNHRYTF. DNA for the CDR3: TGTGCCAGCAGCCTCGGTGGTGACAGAAATCATCGTTACACCTTC.